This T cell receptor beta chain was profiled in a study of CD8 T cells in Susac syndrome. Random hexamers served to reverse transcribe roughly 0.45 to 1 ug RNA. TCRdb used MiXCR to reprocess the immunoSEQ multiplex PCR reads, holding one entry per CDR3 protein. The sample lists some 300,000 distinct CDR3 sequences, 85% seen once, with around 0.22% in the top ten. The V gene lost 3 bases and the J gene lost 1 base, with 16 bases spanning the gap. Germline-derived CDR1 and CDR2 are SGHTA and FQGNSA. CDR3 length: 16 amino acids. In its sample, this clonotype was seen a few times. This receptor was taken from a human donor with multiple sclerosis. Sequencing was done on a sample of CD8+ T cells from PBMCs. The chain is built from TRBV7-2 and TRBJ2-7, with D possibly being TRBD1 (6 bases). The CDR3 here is CASSFQGTDSSYEQYF. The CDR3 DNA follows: TGTGCCAGCAGCTTCCAGGGGACCGATTCTTCCTACGAGCAGTACTTC.